The 26 T cell receptor beta chains listed next were all sequenced from one sample in a study of molecular identifiers for immune sequencing clone quantification. One entry per CDR3 protein, called by TCRdb with MiXCR from the PCR reads. The sample has about 500,000 distinct CDR3 sequences; roughly 26% are singletons. The sample was naive CD8+ T cells from blood, with Jurkat cell RNA spiked in. This sample's subset: FACS-sorted CD8+CD4-CCR7+CD45RA+ naive T cells. These receptors all come from a human donor in good health. Some libraries in this study had Jurkat cell RNA spiked in.

The chain couples TRBV27 to TRBJ1-1, with D possibly matching TRBD1 (5 bases). CDR1 and CDR2 (germline): MNHEY, SMNVEV (reference sequence). This CDR3 has 16 amino acids. Trimming pared 2 bases from V and 8 bases from J, leaving 21 bases between. In nucleotides, the CDR3 is TGTGCCAGCAGTTTAAAGCCCGTGGGAGGGGTTCTGGAAGCTTTCTTT. It yields the protein CASSLKPVGGVLEAFF.

The sample holds a few counts of this clonotype. V and J are TRBV12-3 or TRBV12-4 and TRBJ2-3; 8 bases agree with TRBD2. V trimming: 0 bases; J trimming: 0 bases; junction bases outside the gene matches: 8. The CDR3 is 18 residues long. The CDR3 loop is CASSLAGYAGGSTDTQYF. CDR3 bases: TGTGCCAGCAGTTTAGCTGGGTATGCGGGGGGCAGCACAGATACGCAGTATTTT.

This clonotype was counted only a few times. V usage is TRBV15 and J usage is TRBJ2-7; TRBD2 agrees at 14 bases. This CDR3 region has 14 residues. Trimming took 5 bases from V and 3 from J; bases not matched to a gene: 0. Germline CDR1 is LNHNV and CDR2 is YYDKDF (reference sequence). CDR3 region: CATSGTSGSYEQYF. The CDR3 bases are TGTGCCACCAGCGGGACTAGCGGGAGCTACGAGCAGTACTTC.

This clonotype showed up many times. The chain employs TRBV7-2 and TRBJ2-7, with D unresolved. The CDR3 runs 13 residues. Germline V gene data show CDR1 as SGHTA and CDR2 as FQGNSA. The V gene lost 8 bases and the J gene lost 5 bases, with 16 bases spanning the gap. DNA of the CDR3: TGTGCCAGCCGCCAGGACCGGATCGACGAGCAGTACTTC. As protein: CASRQDRIDEQYF.

On this clonotype: A much larger clone lies a single base off, so this may be a read error. The CDR3 protein is CASRSAGLNAEAFF. CDR3 bases: TGTGCCAGCAGATCAGCGGGTTTGAACGCTGAAGCTTTCTTT. This sequence joins TRBV12-3 or TRBV12-4 and TRBJ1-1; D unclear. The CDR3 length is 14 residues.

The chain combines TRBV29-1 with TRBJ2-3; unclear D gene. The CDR3 extends over 15 amino acids. Germline V gene data show CDR1 as SQVTM and CDR2 as ANQGSEA. V was cut by 1 base and J by 5 bases, with 16 bases left in between. CDR3: CSVEVSAAAGDTQYF. CDR3 nucleotides: TGCAGCGTTGAAGTTAGTGCGGCGGCAGGAGATACGCAGTATTTT.

This chain uses TRBV5-1 with TRBJ1-1; D is ambiguous. Germline-derived CDR1 and CDR2 are SGHRS and YFSETQ. This CDR3 region has 13 residues. V lost 8 bases, J lost 1 base, and 12 bases lay in between. The CDR3 region is CASTEGGNTEAFF. The CDR3 nucleotides read TGCGCCAGTACAGAGGGCGGGAACACTGAAGCTTTCTTT.

The rearrangement links TRBV9 to TRBJ2-7, with 8 bases matching TRBD2. The CDR3 loop spans 13 amino acids. The V and J ends lost 4 bases and 5 bases, in that order; junction bases with no gene match: 5. Germline values: CDR1 SGDLS, CDR2 YYNGEE. The CDR3 region is CASSPGGGNEQYF. The CDR3 coding sequence is TGTGCCAGCAGCCCGGGGGGGGGGAACGAGCAGTACTTC. The full variable domain, rest sourced from reference TRBV9 and TRBJ2-7, is DSGVTQTPKHLITATGQRVTLRCSPRSGDLSVYWYQQSLDQGLQFLIQYYNGEERAKGNILERFSAQQFPDLHSELNLSSLELGDSALYFCASSPGGGNEQYFGPGTRLTVT.

This clonotype was recorded at least ten times. The CDR3 is CSVVGTSLAKNIQYF. The CDR3, as DNA: TGCAGCGTCGTAGGGACGAGTCTAGCCAAAAACATTCAGTACTTC. The chain carries TRBV29-1 and TRBJ2-4; D tentatively reads TRBD1 or TRBD2 (5 bases each). CDR3 length equals 15 residues. V lost 6 bases to trimming and J lost 0 bases, with 15 bases between them. Per the germline V gene, CDR1 is SQVTM and CDR2 is ANQGSEA.

This clonotype was counted at least ten times. The chain couples TRBV6-1 to TRBJ2-3; possibly TRBD1 for D (6 bases). The CDR3 loop spans 17 amino acids. Deletions cut 5 bases from V and 0 bases from J, with 18 bases between. Germline V gene lookup returns CDR1 MNHNS and CDR2 SASEGT. CDR3: CASSQLNAGVSTDTQYF. CDR3 nucleotides: TGTGCCAGCAGTCAATTGAACGCAGGGGTTAGCACAGATACGCAGTATTTT.

The chain couples TRBV7-6 to TRBJ2-5; 7 nucleotides align to TRBD1. The CDR3 totals 15 residues. Trimming removed 4 bases from V and 3 bases from J; junction bases left unmatched: 8. Per germline, CDR1 SGHVS and CDR2 FNYEAQ. The CDR3 sequence: CASSSWDRPEETQYF. The CDR3, as DNA: TGTGCCAGCAGCTCCTGGGACAGACCCGAAGAGACCCAGTACTTC.

This clonotype was picked up a small number of times. The chain is built from TRBV4-3 and TRBJ2-3, with D possibly being TRBD1 (5 bases). Germline assignment: CDR1 LGHNA and CDR2 YSLEER. The CDR3 has 17 residues. Trimming stripped 0 bases from V and 6 bases from J, with 19 bases between. The CDR3 DNA follows: TGCGCCAGCAGCCAAGATCTGGTCAGGGCCTCCAGGGATACGCAGTATTTT. It translates to CASSQDLVRASRDTQYF.

This chain links TRBV27 with TRBJ2-5; 9 bases map to TRBD2. The germline CDR1 and CDR2 sequences are MNHEY and SMNVEV (reference sequence). V lost 4 bases, J lost 2 bases, and 8 bases stayed unmatched. There are 16 residues in the CDR3. The CDR3 sequence is CASSSSGLAGQETQYF. For the CDR3, the DNA is TGTGCCAGCAGTTCTTCAGGCCTAGCGGGACAAGAGACCCAGTACTTC.

V gene TRBV28 combines with J gene TRBJ2-7; either TRBD1 or TRBD2 may fit D (5 bases each). This CDR3 is 13 amino acids long. V gave up 8 bases and J gave up 4 bases, with 15 bases separating them. From germline, CDR1 is MDHEN and CDR2 SYDVKM. CDR3 nucleotides: TGTGCCAGCCAACTAGGGGAAGTTTACGAGCAGTACTTC. This codes for CASQLGEVYEQYF.

J is TRBJ2-7 and V is TRBV20-1, with 10 bases identical to TRBD1. The CDR3 contains 16 residues. CDR1 is DFQATT and CDR2 is SNEGSKA in the germline V gene (reference sequence). V gave up 0 bases and J gave up 6 bases; unmatched junction bases: 11. CDR3 in amino acids: CSARDPEGTGDLEQYF. CDR3 DNA sequence: TGCAGTGCTAGAGATCCGGAGGGGACAGGGGATCTCGAGCAGTACTTC.

For this clonotype: One end of the junction is discordant with germline, which a read error may explain. CDR3 residues: CASSEGAGQPRRF. CDR3 DNA: TGTGCCAGCTCGGAGGGGGCGGGTCAGCCCCGGCGTTTT. The chain employs TRBV10-3 and TRBJ1-5; TRBD1 matches at 7 bases. Germline V lookup: CDR1 ENHRY, CDR2 SYGVKD. The CDR3 runs to 13 residues.

This clonotype was detected ten times or more. The chain is built from TRBV6-2 or TRBV6-3 and TRBJ1-1, with D maybe TRBD1 (5 bases). CDR1 is MNHEY and CDR2 is SVGEGT in the germline V gene. V was pared by 5 bases and J by 5 bases, with 18 bases between. The CDR3 contains 15 residues. CDR3 sequence reads: CASSPRDRHFTEAFF. For the CDR3, the DNA is TGTGCCAGCAGTCCTCGAGACAGACATTTTACTGAAGCTTTCTTT.

This clonotype has just a few counts. The rearrangement joins TRBV10-3 to TRBJ2-7; 9 bases align to TRBD2. J lost 3 bases, V lost 6 bases, and 9 bases had no gene match. Germline assignment: CDR1 ENHRY and CDR2 SYGVKD. This CDR3 contains 15 residues. CDR3 sequence: CAIRSASGANYEQYF. The CDR3 DNA is TGTGCCATCAGATCAGCTAGCGGGGCTAACTACGAGCAGTACTTC.

Concerning this clonotype: A much larger clone lies a single base off, so this may be a read error. This rearrangement joins TRBV7-9 to TRBJ2-3; D unresolved. There are 14 residues in the CDR3. From germline, CDR1 is SEHNR and CDR2 FQNEAQ (reference sequence). This CDR3 is CVSSLVSAPDTQYF. In DNA form, the CDR3 reads TGTGTCAGCAGCTTAGTGAGCGCCCCAGATACGCAGTATTTT.

This clonotype was recorded at least ten times. For the CDR3, the DNA is TGTGCCAGCAGCTTAGCGACAGTACAGGGAGGGTACGAGCAGTACTTC. This translates into CASSLATVQGGYEQYF. The rearrangement joins TRBV7-6 to TRBJ2-7, with a weak D call TRBD2 (7 bases). Trimming removed 0 bases at V and 4 bases at J, with 16 bases between. This CDR3 is 16 amino acids long. Germline V gives CDR1 SGHVS, CDR2 FNYEAQ.

With regard to this clonotype: Lacking the conserved final phenylalanine or tryptophan, this CDR3 likely reflects a read error. The chain links TRBV19 to TRBJ2-5; 10 nucleotides align to TRBD2. The germline CDR1 and CDR2 sequences are LNHDA and SQIVND (reference sequence). This CDR3 comprises 14 residues. Trimming at V came to 6 bases and at J to 7 bases, leaving 8 bases not matched to a gene. For the CDR3, the DNA is TGTGCCAGTAGCACACTAGCGGGGATTGCGACCCAGTACCTC. Amino acids: CASSTLAGIATQYL.

Turning to this clonotype: Being one base from a much bigger clone, this may be a read error. The rearrangement uses TRBV7-9 and TRBJ1-1, with a possible D match to TRBD1 (5 bases). CDR1 and CDR2 (germline): SEHNR, FQNEAQ (reference sequence). This CDR3 region has 12 residues. CDR3 bases: TGTGCCAGCAGAATAGTGGGGACTGGAGCTTTCTTT. The encoded protein is CASRIVGTGAFF.

The sample holds a few counts of this clonotype. This chain connects TRBV20-1 to TRBJ2-3; 14 nucleotides agree with TRBD2. The CDR3 covers 19 residues. Germline CDR1 reads DFQATT; CDR2 reads SNEGSKA (reference sequence). V lost 6 bases and J lost 3; bases outside the gene matches: 17. For the CDR3, the DNA is TGCAGTGCCACCTCCGTGGGACTAGCGGGAGTATTAAGTACAGATACGCAGTATTTT. Protein product: CSATSVGLAGVLSTDTQYF.

The chain is built from TRBV11-3 and TRBJ2-1; 7 bases match TRBD1. Unmatched junction bases numbered 12, after V lost 5 bases and J lost 8 bases. This CDR3 comprises 15 residues. Germline V CDR1 and CDR2: SGHNT, YENEEA. The chain's CDR3 is CASSDRDSILHEQFF. CDR3 bases: TGTGCCAGCAGCGACCGGGACAGCATTCTCCATGAGCAGTTCTTC.

This clonotype was picked up many times. V is TRBV7-6 and J is TRBJ1-4; 10 bases map to TRBD1. Germline V gives CDR1 SGHVS, CDR2 FNYEAQ. V was pared by 5 bases and J by 6 bases, with 6 bases of the junction left unmatched. The CDR3 runs 15 residues. Here the CDR3 DNA reads TGTGCCAGCAGCCGAGGACAGGGGGATTATGAAAAACTGTTTTTT. It specifies CASSRGQGDYEKLFF.

Turning to this clonotype: A much larger clone sits a single nucleotide away, making a read error possible. Given the absence of the conserved phenylalanine or tryptophan at the CDR3 end, a read error is likely. The J gene is TRBJ2-7, the V gene TRBV5-6; 7 nucleotides agree with TRBD1. With 3 bases clipped from V and 3 bases from J, the junction kept 6 bases outside the gene matches. Germline-derived CDR1 and CDR2 are SGHDT and YYEEEE. The CDR3 has 14 amino acids. The CDR3 reads CASSSRDSHYEQYL. For the CDR3, the DNA is TGTGCCAGCAGCTCCAGGGACAGCCACTACGAGCAGTACTTA.